This record covers a single T cell receptor beta chain. Germline loops: CDR1 SGHRS, CDR2 YFSETQ. This CDR3 region has 15 residues. Trimming removed 3 bases at V and 0 bases at J, with 11 bases between. This record belongs to a study of blood T cell repertoires in COVID-19. Profiled with immunoSEQ multiplex PCR; TCRdb holds only in-frame clones, not every one. The table has a few hundred thousand clones, over 70% seen once; the top ten hold over 4.5%. The chain uses TRBV5-1 and TRBJ2-3; D is perhaps TRBD1 (5 bases). Material: PBMCs or T cells enriched from blood (not recorded which). The sequence was collected from a man between 25 and 39 years old who had recovered from COVID-19. Here the CDR3 DNA reads TGCGCCAGCAGCTCCCCGACAGATAGCACAGATACGCAGTATTTT. This sequence encodes CASSSPTDSTDTQYF.